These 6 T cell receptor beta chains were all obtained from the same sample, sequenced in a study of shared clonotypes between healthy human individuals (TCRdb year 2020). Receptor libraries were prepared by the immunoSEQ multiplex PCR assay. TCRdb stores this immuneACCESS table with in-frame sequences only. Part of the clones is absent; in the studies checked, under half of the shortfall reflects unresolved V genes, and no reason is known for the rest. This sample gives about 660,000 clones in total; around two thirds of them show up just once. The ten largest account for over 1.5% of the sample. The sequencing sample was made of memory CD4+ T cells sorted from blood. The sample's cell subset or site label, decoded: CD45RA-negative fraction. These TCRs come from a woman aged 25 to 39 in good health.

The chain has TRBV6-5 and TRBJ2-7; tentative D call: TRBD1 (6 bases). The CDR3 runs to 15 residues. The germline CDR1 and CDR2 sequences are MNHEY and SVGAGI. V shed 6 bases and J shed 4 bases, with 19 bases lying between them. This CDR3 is CASSSDRPILYEQYF. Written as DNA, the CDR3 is TGTGCCAGCAGCTCGGACAGACCAATCCTTTACGAGCAGTACTTC.

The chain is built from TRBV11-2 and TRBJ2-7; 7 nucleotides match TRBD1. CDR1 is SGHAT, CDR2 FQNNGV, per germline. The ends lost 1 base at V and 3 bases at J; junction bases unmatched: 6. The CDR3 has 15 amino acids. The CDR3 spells CASSLGQTGRYEQYF. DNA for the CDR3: TGTGCCAGCAGCTTAGGGCAGACAGGGCGCTACGAGCAGTACTTC.

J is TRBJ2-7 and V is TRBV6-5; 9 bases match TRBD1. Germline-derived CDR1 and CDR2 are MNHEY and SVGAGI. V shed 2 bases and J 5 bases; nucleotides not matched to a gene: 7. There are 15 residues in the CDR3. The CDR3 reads CASSYLKGQGHEQYF. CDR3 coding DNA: TGTGCCAGCAGTTACCTGAAGGGACAGGGACACGAGCAGTACTTC.

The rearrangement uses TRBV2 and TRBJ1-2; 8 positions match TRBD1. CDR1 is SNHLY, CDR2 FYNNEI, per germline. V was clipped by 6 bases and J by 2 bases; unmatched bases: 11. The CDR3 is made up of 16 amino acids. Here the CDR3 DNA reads TGTGCCAGCAGACGACAGGGGTCCGTAGGAAACTATGGCTACACCTTC. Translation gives CASRRQGSVGNYGYTF.

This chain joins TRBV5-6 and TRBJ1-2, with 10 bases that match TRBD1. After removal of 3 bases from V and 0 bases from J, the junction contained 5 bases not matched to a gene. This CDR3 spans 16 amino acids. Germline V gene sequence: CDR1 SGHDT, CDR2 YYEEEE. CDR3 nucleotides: TGTGCCAGCAGCTCCGGGACAGGGGCCACTAACTATGGCTACACCTTC. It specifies CASSSGTGATNYGYTF. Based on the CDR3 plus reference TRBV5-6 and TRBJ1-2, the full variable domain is DAGVTQSPTHLIKTRGQQVTLRCSPKSGHDTVSWYQQALGQGPQFIFQYYEEEERQRGNFPDRFSGHQFPNYSSELNVNALLLGDSALYLCASSSGTGATNYGYTFGSGTRLTVV.

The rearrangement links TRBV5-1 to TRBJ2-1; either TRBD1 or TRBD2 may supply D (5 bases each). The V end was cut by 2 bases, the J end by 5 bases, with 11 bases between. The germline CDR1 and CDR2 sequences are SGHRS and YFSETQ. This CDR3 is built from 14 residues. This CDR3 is CASSFGDEHNEQFF. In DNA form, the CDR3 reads TGCGCCAGCAGCTTCGGGGACGAACACAATGAGCAGTTCTTC.